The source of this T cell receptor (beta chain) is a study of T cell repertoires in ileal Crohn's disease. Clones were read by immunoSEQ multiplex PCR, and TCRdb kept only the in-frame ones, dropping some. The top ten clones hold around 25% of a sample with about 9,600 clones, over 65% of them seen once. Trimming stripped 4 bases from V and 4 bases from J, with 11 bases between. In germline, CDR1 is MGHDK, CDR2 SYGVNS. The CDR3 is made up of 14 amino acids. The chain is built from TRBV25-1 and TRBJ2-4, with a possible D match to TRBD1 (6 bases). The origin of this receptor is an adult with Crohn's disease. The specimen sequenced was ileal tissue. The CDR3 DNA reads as TGTGCCAGCAGTGCGGGGACAAGGAAAAACATTCAGTACTTC. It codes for CASSAGTRKNIQYF. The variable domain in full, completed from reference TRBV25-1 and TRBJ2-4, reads EADIYQTPRYLVIGTGKKITLECSQTMGHDKMYWYQQDPGMELHLIHYSYGVNSTEKGDLSSESTVSRIRTEHFPLTLESARPSHTSQYLCASSAGTRKNIQYFGAGTRLSVL.